This record covers a single TCR beta chain. This sample was taken from a study of T-cell memory formation after mild COVID-19. TCRdb re-called the 5' RACE reads through MiXCR, storing one row per CDR3 protein. Of roughly 150,000 distinct CDR3 sequences in the sample, more than 12% were seen once. The CDR3 sequence is 14 residues long. Germline V gene data show CDR1 as SGHAT and CDR2 as FQNNGV. Trimming shortened V by 1 base and J by 3 bases, and 10 bases separated the two germline ends. V gene TRBV11-2 combines with J gene TRBJ2-7, with D unclear. The source material was PBMCs or a T cell subset sorted from them (not recorded which). The clonotype was recovered from an adult woman who had mild COVID-19 (a few samples of this study predate the infection). Cell type and time point are not known. The CDR3 nucleotides read TGTGCCAGCAGCTTAGGTGACTCCCTCTACGAGCAGTACTTC. It yields the protein CASSLGDSLYEQYF. The whole variable domain, filled in from reference TRBV11-2 and TRBJ2-7, reads EAGVAQSPRYKIIEKRQSVAFWCNPISGHATLYWYQQILGQGPKLLIQFQNNGVVDDSQLPKDRFSAERLKGVDSTLKIQPAKLEDSAVYLCASSLGDSLYEQYFGPGTRLTVT.